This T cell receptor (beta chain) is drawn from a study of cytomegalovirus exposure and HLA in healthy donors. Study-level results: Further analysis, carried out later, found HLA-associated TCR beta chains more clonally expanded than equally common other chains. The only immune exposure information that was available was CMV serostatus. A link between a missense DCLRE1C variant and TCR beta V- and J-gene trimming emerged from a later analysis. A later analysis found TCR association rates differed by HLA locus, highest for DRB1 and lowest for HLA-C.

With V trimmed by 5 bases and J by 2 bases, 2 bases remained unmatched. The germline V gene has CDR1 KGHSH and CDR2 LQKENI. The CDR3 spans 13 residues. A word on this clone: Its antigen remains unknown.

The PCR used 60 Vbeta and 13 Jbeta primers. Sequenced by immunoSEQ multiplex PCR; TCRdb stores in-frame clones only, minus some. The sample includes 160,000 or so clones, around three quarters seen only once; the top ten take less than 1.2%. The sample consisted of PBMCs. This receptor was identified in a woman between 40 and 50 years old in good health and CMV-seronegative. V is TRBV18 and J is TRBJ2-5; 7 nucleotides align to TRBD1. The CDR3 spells CASSARGQETQYF. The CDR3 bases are TGTGCCAGCTCAGCCAGGGGGCAAGAGACCCAGTACTTC.